The next 7 T cell receptor beta chains were all read from a single sample in a study of Graves' ophthalmopathy and Graves' hyperthyroidism. RNA served as the template for amplifying TCR beta CDR3 regions. HTBI primers primed a first-round RT-PCR, and a second-round multiplex PCR followed. TCRdb used MiXCR to reprocess the multiplex PCR reads, holding one entry per CDR3 protein. The sample includes approximately 480,000 distinct CDR3 sequences, roughly 14% seen only once; the top ten take more than 8.5%. Source material: blood. The receptors here all came from a woman aged 25 to 39 with Graves' ophthalmopathy.

This clonotype was detected ten times or more. The chain recombines TRBV11-2 with TRBJ2-7; 7 positions agree with TRBD1. V shed 3 bases and J 6 bases; nucleotides not matched to a gene: 8. This CDR3 is built from 14 residues. Looked up from germline, CDR1 is SGHAT and CDR2 is FQNNGV. In DNA, the CDR3 is TGTGCCAGCAGCTTGATGCCGACAGGGCGCGAGCAGTACTTC. Its protein is CASSLMPTGREQYF.

The chain is built from TRBV6-2 or TRBV6-3 and TRBJ2-7, with 8 bases aligning to TRBD1. V shed 2 bases and J 1 base; nucleotides not matched to a gene: 13. Per germline, CDR1 MNHEY and CDR2 SVGEGT. The CDR3 is 18 residues long. CDR3 sequence reads: CASSYPGRDRTPSYEQYF. The CDR3 nucleotides are TGTGCCAGCAGTTACCCGGGCCGGGACAGGACACCATCCTACGAGCAGTACTTC.

For the CDR3, the DNA is TGTGCCAGCAGTGAAAGGGGGTTGACGGCTGAAGCTTTCTTT. Translation: CASSERGLTAEAFF. The chain is built from TRBV2 and TRBJ1-1; weak D call: TRBD1 (6 bases). CDR1 is SNHLY, CDR2 FYNNEI, per germline. The CDR3 totals 14 residues. V was cut by 2 bases and J by 6 bases, with 13 bases left in between.

Ten or more counts support this clonotype. The rearrangement joins TRBV6-1 to TRBJ1-2; no definite D call. Germline V gives CDR1 MNHNS, CDR2 SASEGT. The CDR3 consists of 13 residues. Trimming removed 7 bases at V and 6 bases at J, with 15 bases between. Here the CDR3 DNA reads TGTGCCAGCATGGCAGGCCCGGGTGATGGCTACACCTTC. Amino acid sequence: CASMAGPGDGYTF.

This clonotype was picked up many times. V and J are TRBV30 and TRBJ2-2, with 8 nucleotides matching TRBD1. CDR3 length: 13 residues. The V gene's germline CDR1 is GTSNPN and CDR2 SVGIG (reference sequence). After removal of 3 bases from V and 3 bases from J, the junction contained 0 bases not matched to a gene. CDR3 bases: TGTGCCTGGAGGGGACAGGACACCGGGGAGCTGTTTTTT. It specifies CAWRGQDTGELFF.

This clonotype was observed at least ten times. The gene calls are TRBV19 and TRBJ1-5, with D unresolved. This CDR3 is built from 14 residues. Trimming took 3 bases from V and 3 from J, leaving 9 bases between them. Germline assignment: CDR1 LNHDA and CDR2 SQIVND (reference sequence). The CDR3 protein is CASSIVGINQPQHF. The CDR3, as DNA: TGTGCCAGTAGTATTGTAGGAATCAATCAGCCCCAGCATTTT. Full variable domain (missing parts from reference TRBV19 and TRBJ1-5): DGGITQSPKYLFRKEGQNVTLSCEQNLNHDAMYWYRQDPGQGLRLIYYSQIVNDFQKGDIAEGYSVSREKKESFPLTVTSAQKNPTAFYLCASSIVGINQPQHFGDGTRLSIL.

This clonotype was detected many times. The gene calls are TRBV25-1 and TRBJ1-2; the D gene is possibly TRBD1 (6 bases). CDR3 length equals 15 residues. Trimming stripped 4 bases from V and 7 bases from J, with 19 bases between. CDR1 and CDR2 (germline): MGHDK, SYGVNS. The CDR3 is CASSAHQGRVAGYTF. The DNA of the CDR3 is TGTGCCAGCAGTGCCCATCAGGGGAGGGTTGCTGGCTACACCTTC.